The entry below gives a single T cell receptor beta chain sequence along with its context. This sample was taken from a study of blood T cell repertoires in COVID-19. As for the study in general: There were acute and convalescent COVID-19 samples, and they came from the United States, Italy and Spain. T cells, B-cell-depleted T cells, or PBMCs provided the cDNA or gDNA that served as material.

How the authors handled the data: The authors estimated nucleated cell counts from reference gene primer amplification. Profiling relied on immunoSEQ multiplex PCR, and the TCRdb table lists in-frame clones only, not all of them. V and J calls and clone size are those listed in that table; D and trimming were worked out from the DNA. Of fewer than 250,000 clones listed, 83% are singletons. Trimming removed 4 bases from V and 4 bases from J; junction bases left unmatched: 17. CDR3 size: 19 residues. CDR1 LNHDA and CDR2 SQIVND come from the germline V gene (reference sequence). Sequenced input: peripheral blood. The chain uses TRBV19 and TRBJ1-3; 9 nucleotides align to TRBD1. The TCR originated in a middle-aged woman with active or convalescent COVID-19. CDR3: CASSSPPVSGTGTGNTIYF. The CDR3 DNA reads as TGTGCCAGTAGTAGTCCTCCGGTTTCCGGGACAGGGACCGGAAACACCATATATTTT.